These 5 T cell receptor beta chains were sequenced from one sample in a study of blood T cell repertoires in COVID-19. Generated by immunoSEQ multiplex PCR, the TCRdb table keeps only in-frame clones and is missing some. The table has over 55,000 clones, 82% seen once. Sequencing input: peripheral blood. The receptors were sampled from a woman aged 80 or over with acute or convalescent COVID-19.

The chain employs TRBV30 and TRBJ2-3, with TRBD2 as a possible D gene (6 bases). Trimming took off 0 bases at V and 0 bases at J, with 10 bases between the two ends. The CDR3 contains 15 residues. Germline V gives CDR1 GTSNPN, CDR2 SVGIG (reference sequence). Here the CDR3 DNA reads TGTGCCTGGAGTGTAAAAAGCGGGAGCACAGATACGCAGTATTTT. Translated, it gives CAWSVKSGSTDTQYF. The full variable domain, rest sourced from reference TRBV30 and TRBJ2-3, is SQTIHQWPATLVQPVGSPLSLECTVEGTSNPNLYWYRQAAGRGLQLLFYSVGIGQISSEVPQNLSASRPQDRQFILSSKKLLLSDSGFYLCAWSVKSGSTDTQYFGPGTRLTVL.

The sample holds one count of this clone. This chain uses TRBV20-1 with TRBJ2-1; the D is unclear. In germline, CDR1 is DFQATT, CDR2 SNEGSKA (reference sequence). Trimming pared 3 bases from V and 6 bases from J, leaving 12 bases between. The CDR3 runs 13 residues. CDR3 region: CSASSSLFNEQFF. CDR3 bases: TGCAGTGCTAGTTCCTCCCTTTTCAATGAGCAGTTCTTC.

This sequence joins TRBV29-1 and TRBJ2-3; 10 nucleotides match TRBD2. The trim removed 8 bases at V and 0 bases at J, leaving 2 bases unmatched. The CDR3 is 13 amino acids. Germline lookup yields CDR1 SQVTM and CDR2 ANQGSEA. The CDR3 spells CSLLAGSTDTQYF. Written as DNA, the CDR3 is TGCAGCCTACTAGCGGGAAGCACAGATACGCAGTATTTT.

The chain carries TRBV5-1 and TRBJ2-5, with 8 bases matching TRBD2. Germline V gene sequence: CDR1 SGHRS, CDR2 YFSETQ. The junction had 8 bases not matched to a gene; V was cut back by 2 bases and J by 8 bases. The CDR3 contains 14 residues. The CDR3: CASSLGLASETQYF. The CDR3 coding sequence is TGCGCCAGCAGCTTAGGACTAGCCTCCGAAACCCAGTACTTC.

The chain is built from TRBV9 and TRBJ2-6; 8 bases fit TRBD1. The CDR3 loop spans 18 amino acids. V shed 0 bases and J 0 bases; nucleotides not matched to a gene: 5. CDR1 is SGDLS, CDR2 YYNGEE, per germline. CDR3 DNA: TGTGCCAGCAGCGTAGTCGGACAGGGCGCCTCTGGGGCCAACGTCCTGACTTTC. The encoded protein is CASSVVGQGASGANVLTF.